A selection of T cell receptor beta chains follows, all from one sample in a study of cytomegalovirus exposure and HLA in healthy donors. The protocol was immunoSEQ multiplex PCR, while the TCRdb copy is restricted to in-frame clones and leaves out a portion. The sample records about 110,000 clones, roughly 70% being singletons. Sequencing was carried out using PBMCs. Receptors were obtained from a male donor in good health and CMV-seropositive. CDR3s include the opening cysteine and the closing phenylalanine or tryptophan. The D gene is left open where the match is weak. Expanded clones get a size class; other rows say once, few or many, or leave the size out.

clone size	V gene	D gene	J gene	CDR3 DNA	CDR3 protein
.	TRBV27	.	TRBJ1-2	TGTGCCAGCAGTTTTACGGAGGCAAACTATGGCTACACCTTC	CASSFTEANYGYTF
.	TRBV7-9	TRBD2	TRBJ2-6	TGTGCCAGCAGCGCCGAACTAGCGGGAGGGAAATCTGGGGCCAACGTCCTGACTTTC	CASSAELAGGKSGANVLTF
.	TRBV11-2	TRBD2	TRBJ2-7	TGTGCCAGCAGCCCAATGACTAGCGGGGGCAACGAGCAGTACTTC	CASSPMTSGGNEQYF
.	TRBV7-9	TRBD1	TRBJ2-7	TGTGCCAGCAGACTCGAGGGGGGGACAGGGGGCGAGCAGTACTTC	CASRLEGGTGGEQYF
.	TRBV27	.	TRBJ2-3	TGTGCCAGCAGTCCTTGGACAGCGTCCCCAGATACGCAGTATTTT	CASSPWTASPDTQYF
few	TRBV7-8	.	TRBJ2-1	TGTGCCAGCAGCCGGGGGTCTACCTCGCGGGGTGAGCAGTTCTTC	CASSRGSTSRGEQFF
.	TRBV28	TRBD2	TRBJ2-1	TGTGCCAGCAGTATCGGAGCGGGAGTACAGGGTGAGCAGTTCTTC	CASSIGAGVQGEQFF
once	TRBV6-1	.	TRBJ1-2	TGTGCCAGCAGTGAAGCTGGCAGGGAAGGCTACACCTTC	CASSEAGREGYTF
.	TRBV7-2	TRBD2	TRBJ2-5	TGTGCCAGCAGCTTAGATGCGGGAGACCGGGAGACCCAGTACTTC	CASSLDAGDRETQYF
few	TRBV5-1	TRBD1	TRBJ1-1	TGCGCCAGCAGCCCGCAGGGACAGGGGGTTGAAGCTTTCTTT	CASSPQGQGVEAFF
.	TRBV5-1	.	TRBJ2-1	TGCGCCAGCAGCTCGGACGGGGGTACCTACAATGAGCAGTTCTTC	CASSSDGGTYNEQFF
few	TRBV29-1	.	TRBJ2-1	TGCAGCGTTGAAGAAGTGAGGGTTTTCTACAATGAGCAGTTCTTC	CSVEEVRVFYNEQFF
.	TRBV28	TRBD1	TRBJ1-1	TGTGCCAGCAGTTTATTTGGGACAGGGAGGGCTGAAGCTTTCTTT	CASSLFGTGRAEAFF
.	TRBV6-5	.	TRBJ1-6	TGTGCCAGCAGTTACCAGGGCAGGCAGAATTCACCCCTCCACTTT	CASSYQGRQNSPLHF
.	TRBV5-4	.	TRBJ2-1	TGTGCCAGCAGCTTGTTGTCAGGGTGGCAGTTCTTC	CASSLLSGWQFF
.	TRBV6-4	TRBD2	TRBJ2-1	TGTGCCAGCAGCGCGAGCGGGGGGGCCTCCAATGAGCAGTTCTTC	CASSASGGASNEQFF
.	TRBV27	.	TRBJ2-1	TGTGCCAGCAGTTATGGCGGGGGCGTATACAATGAGCAGTTCTTC	CASSYGGGVYNEQFF
.	TRBV18	TRBD1	TRBJ2-7	TGTGCCAGCTCACCACAAACAGGGGACGAGCAGTACTTC	CASSPQTGDEQYF
.	TRBV2	.	TRBJ2-5	TGTGCCAGCAGTGTTGGCGGTCGGCAGACCCAGTACTTC	CASSVGGRQTQYF
.	TRBV7-2	TRBD2	TRBJ2-1	TGTGCCAGCAGCTTAACTTCTTTACTAGCGGGGGGTAGGGATGAGCAGTTCTTC	CASSLTSLLAGGRDEQFF
.	TRBV28	.	TRBJ1-5	TGTGCCAGCAGGATGACAGGAAACAATCAGCCCCAGCATTTT	CASRMTGNNQPQHF
few	TRBV27	.	TRBJ2-1	TGTGCCAGCAGTTCGTTTTGGAGACTGACCCTCTACAATGAGCAGTTCTTC	CASSSFWRLTLYNEQFF
.	TRBV7-9	.	TRBJ1-1	TGTGCCAGCAGCGCCGGACACCGGCAAGACGGCACTGAAGCTTTCTTT	CASSAGHRQDGTEAFF
.	TRBV29-1	.	TRBJ1-2	TGCAGCGTAGTCATAGACAGTAACTATGGCTACACCTTC	CSVVIDSNYGYTF
.	TRBV5-1	.	TRBJ2-7	TGCGCCAGCAGCTCTGAGACAGAGTACGAGCAGTACTTC	CASSSETEYEQYF
few	TRBV7-6	.	TRBJ1-1	TGTGCCAGCAGCTTAGAGGAGGGGTTAGCTGAAGCTTTCTTT	CASSLEEGLAEAFF
.	TRBV7-6	TRBD2	TRBJ2-7	TGTGCCAGCAGTTCGCTAGCGGGATTAGTCCACGAGCAGTACTTC	CASSSLAGLVHEQYF
.	TRBV5-1	TRBD1	TRBJ2-7	TGCGCCAGCAGGGAAGAGGACAGGGGATCCTACGAGCAGTACTTC	CASREEDRGSYEQYF
.	TRBV9	.	TRBJ2-2	TGTGCCAGCAGCGTAGGACTAGAGAACACCGGGGAGCTGTTTTTT	CASSVGLENTGELFF
.	TRBV27	.	TRBJ1-1	TGTGCCAGCACTTTTAGTCCGGGAGCGAACACTGAAGCTTTCTTT	CASTFSPGANTEAFF
.	TRBV6-5	.	TRBJ2-1	TGTGCCAGCACCACAGGCTACGTCGATGAGCAGTTCTTC	CASTTGYVDEQFF
few	TRBV7-9	.	TRBJ2-5	TGTGCCAGCCAGGGTCAAGAGACCCAGTACTTC	CASQGQETQYF
few	TRBV19	.	TRBJ2-7	TGTGCCAGTAAGAGCCAGGACAGCTCCTACGAGCAGTACTTC	CASKSQDSSYEQYF
.	TRBV27	.	TRBJ1-1	TGTGCCAGCAGTTTTCTTTCAAAAGGACAGTTTAACACTGAAGCTTTCTTT	CASSFLSKGQFNTEAFF
.	TRBV5-6	.	TRBJ2-7	TGTGCCAGCAGCTTGGAGCCCTACGAGCAGTACTTC	CASSLEPYEQYF
.	TRBV5-4	.	TRBJ2-7	TGTGCCAGCAGCTTGGGGGGGCGCGGAGCCGAATACGAGCAGTACTTC	CASSLGGRGAEYEQYF
.	TRBV18	.	TRBJ2-7	TGTGCCAGCTCACCCCGATCGGGGAGAACCTACGAGCAGTACTTC	CASSPRSGRTYEQYF
.	TRBV18	TRBD1	TRBJ2-7	TGTGCCAGCTCACCTCCGGACAGGGACATCTACGAGCAGTACTTC	CASSPPDRDIYEQYF
.	TRBV9	.	TRBJ2-7	TGTGCCAGCAGCGTAGGGGAGCGGAGCTCCTACGAGCAGTACTTC	CASSVGERSSYEQYF
few	TRBV7-8	TRBD1	TRBJ2-5	TGTGCCAGCAGCTTAAGTGACAGGGCCCAACTAGAGACCCAGTACTTC	CASSLSDRAQLETQYF
few	TRBV7-9	TRBD2	TRBJ2-1	TGTGCCAGCAGCTGGGGGACTAGCGGGAGATTGGACAATGAGCAGTTCTTC	CASSWGTSGRLDNEQFF
.	TRBV28	.	TRBJ2-3	TGTGCCAGCAGCCCCCTCCAGGGAAGAAGCACAGATACGCAGTATTTT	CASSPLQGRSTDTQYF
.	TRBV5-4	TRBD2	TRBJ2-3	TGTGTATTGGGAGGGTCCACAGATACGCAGTATTTT	CVLGGSTDTQYF
.	TRBV25-1	.	TRBJ1-4	TGTGCCAGCAGTGAGCATGCCGGACTGGCTGAAAAACTGTTTTTT	CASSEHAGLAEKLFF
.	TRBV7-9	.	TRBJ1-1	TGTTCCGGCAGCGGGGATACAGGGGAAGCTTTCTTT	CSGSGDTGEAFF
.	TRBV25-1	TRBD2	TRBJ2-7	TGTGCCAGCAGTGAATCTAGCGGGAGGGCTTACGAGCAGTACTTC	CASSESSGRAYEQYF
.	TRBV19	.	TRBJ1-5	TGTGCCAGTACGATACCCGGGGGGCAGCCCCAGCATTTT	CASTIPGGQPQHF
.	TRBV4-3	.	TRBJ1-1	TGCGCCAGCAGCCAAGCGAAGGGGATAAACACTGAAGCTTTCTTT	CASSQAKGINTEAFF
.	TRBV7-2	TRBD1	TRBJ1-1	TGTGCCAGCAGCTTATTTGGGGGACAGGGGAGCACTGAAGCTTTCTTT	CASSLFGGQGSTEAFF
few	TRBV5-1	TRBD1	TRBJ1-1	TGCGCCAGCAGCTCGCGGGGGGAGGGGGCCAACACTGAAGCTTTCTTT	CASSSRGEGANTEAFF
.	TRBV4-1	TRBD1	TRBJ2-7	TGCGCCAGCAGCCAGGAACTGACAGGGGTTCTCTACGAGCAGTACTTC	CASSQELTGVLYEQYF
once	TRBV28	.	TRBJ2-7	TGTGCCAGCAGTTTAACGGGGGGCTCGACCTACGAGCAGTACTTC	CASSLTGGSTYEQYF